The clone carrying this TCR beta chain was seen more than once but under ten times. This record comes from a study of control samples from healthy donors and cancer patients. Sequencing was performed with immunoSEQ multiplex PCR; in TCRdb, only in-frame clones are kept and a portion is missing. The sample records some 13,000 clones, 60% to 85% being singletons. Trimming took 4 bases from V and 4 from J, leaving 12 bases between them. There are 14 residues in the CDR3. The germline gives CDR1 SGHRS, CDR2 YFSETQ. The TCR was taken from a male donor with melanoma. The sample consisted of formalin-fixed, paraffin-embedded tissue. The chain is built from TRBV5-1 and TRBJ1-3, with TRBD1 as a possible D gene (6 bases). The CDR3 DNA reads TGCGCCAGCAGCGCAACAGGGATAGGAAACACCATATATTTT. Residues: CASSATGIGNTIYF.